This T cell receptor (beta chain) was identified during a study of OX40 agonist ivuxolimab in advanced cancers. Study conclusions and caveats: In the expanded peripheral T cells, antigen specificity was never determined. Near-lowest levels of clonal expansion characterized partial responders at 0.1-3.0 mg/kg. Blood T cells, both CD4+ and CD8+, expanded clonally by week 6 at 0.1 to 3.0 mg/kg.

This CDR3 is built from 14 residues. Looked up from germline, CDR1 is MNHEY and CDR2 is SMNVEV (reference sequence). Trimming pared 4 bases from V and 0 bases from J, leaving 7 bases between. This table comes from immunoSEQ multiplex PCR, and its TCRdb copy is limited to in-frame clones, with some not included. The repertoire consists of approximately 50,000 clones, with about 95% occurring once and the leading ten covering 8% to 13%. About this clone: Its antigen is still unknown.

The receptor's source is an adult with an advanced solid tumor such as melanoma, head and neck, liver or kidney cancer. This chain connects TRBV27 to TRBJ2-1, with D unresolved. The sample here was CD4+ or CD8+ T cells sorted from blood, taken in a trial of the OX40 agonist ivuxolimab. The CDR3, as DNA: TGTGCCAGCAGTTGGGTCAGCTCCTACAATGAGCAGTTCTTC. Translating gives CASSWVSSYNEQFF.